This T cell receptor beta chain was recorded in a study of T cell responses to AZD1222 COVID-19 vaccine. General observations from the study: Baseline antibody screening turned up just six or seven seropositive AZD1222 recipients. Spike was spanned by vaccine-associated CD4 TCRs, which were dominant at 160-218 and 743-854.

Assay: immunoSEQ multiplex PCR; the TCRdb copy retains only in-frame clones and omits some. The data contain 95,000 to 150,000 clones, about 79% of them singletons. Points on this clone: Its target is not known.

This CDR3 region has 15 residues. Trimming stripped 0 bases from V and 5 bases from J, with 11 bases between. Germline-derived CDR1 and CDR2 are SGHRS and YFSETQ. Specimen: peripheral blood, collected 28 days after the second AZD1222 dose. The chain employs TRBV5-1 and TRBJ1-4, with D perhaps TRBD1 (6 bases). This clonotype originated in an adult who received the AZD1222 COVID-19 vaccine. The CDR3 nucleotides are TGCGCCAGCAGCTTGGCCGGACAGACAAATGAAAAACTGTTTTTT. Its translation is CASSLAGQTNEKLFF.